The 20 T cell receptor beta chains reported below all come from one sample, sequenced in a study of Tregs in tolerant kidney transplant recipients. Method: immunoSEQ multiplex PCR; TCRdb's copy keeps in-frame clones and lacks some. The sample has roughly 99,000 clones, roughly 93% seen once; the top ten hold 0.35% to 0.55%. The material sequenced was CD4+ T cells from blood, taken before the transplant. These TCRs come from a human donor who received a combined kidney and bone marrow transplant.

The rearrangement links TRBV4-1 to TRBJ2-7, with 7 nucleotides matching TRBD2. V shed 5 bases and J 4 bases; nucleotides not matched to a gene: 11. Germline assignment: CDR1 MGHRA and CDR2 YSYEKL. The CDR3 contains 15 residues. The CDR3 sequence: CASSSPQRGEYEQYF. DNA for the CDR3: TGCGCCAGCAGCTCCCCCCAGCGGGGCGAGTACGAGCAGTACTTC.

The DNA of the CDR3 is TGTGCCAGCGAGTATTTCTCTACGACAGGCAATGAGCAGTTCTTC. Translation: CASEYFSTTGNEQFF. This rearrangement joins TRBV6-5 to TRBJ2-1; a weak D match, TRBD1 (6 bases). CDR3 length equals 15 residues. Germline lookup yields CDR1 MNHEY and CDR2 SVGAGI. V shed 8 bases and J shed 6 bases, with 20 bases lying between them.

This chain links TRBV6-5 with TRBJ1-3, with D possibly TRBD1 on 6 matching bases. The V end was cut by 4 bases, the J end by 4 bases, with 14 bases between. CDR1 and CDR2 (germline): MNHEY, SVGAGI. This CDR3 comprises 15 residues. CDR3 loop: CASSSGSGVGNTIYF. The CDR3 DNA reads TGTGCCAGCAGTTCGGGTTCAGGGGTCGGAAACACCATATATTTT.

The chain carries TRBV5-4 and TRBJ1-2; no clear D. The germline V and J ends were trimmed by 1 base and 2 bases, with 6 bases remaining between them. CDR3 length: 13 residues. Per germline, CDR1 SGHNT and CDR2 YYREEE (reference sequence). CDR3 amino acids: CASSLSPNYGYTF. CDR3 DNA: TGTGCCAGCAGCTTGTCCCCGAACTATGGCTACACCTTC.

This chain connects TRBV19 to TRBJ2-5; D possibly corresponds to TRBD2 (6 bases). The germline V gene encodes CDR1 LNHDA and CDR2 SQIVND (reference sequence). The CDR3 totals 13 residues. V lost 3 bases to trimming and J lost 5 bases, with 10 bases between them. CDR3 sequence reads: CASSIGGSETQYF. The DNA for the CDR3 is TGTGCCAGTAGTATCGGGGGTAGCGAGACCCAGTACTTC. Variable domain in full (rest from reference TRBV19 and TRBJ2-5): DGGITQSPKYLFRKEGQNVTLSCEQNLNHDAMYWYRQDPGQGLRLIYYSQIVNDFQKGDIAEGYSVSREKKESFPLTVTSAQKNPTAFYLCASSIGGSETQYFGPGTRLLVL.

The J gene is TRBJ2-7, the V gene TRBV13; possible D gene TRBD1, 5 bases. V was trimmed by 1 base and J by 4 bases, leaving 8 bases between them. This CDR3 is built from 13 residues. Per the germline V gene, CDR1 is PRHDT and CDR2 is FYEKMQ (reference sequence). The DNA of the CDR3 is TGTGCCAGCAGCTTAGAGGCAGGGTACGAGCAGTACTTC. Amino acids: CASSLEAGYEQYF.

This chain links TRBV21-1 with TRBJ2-7; no check of the table's D call, TRBD2, against the DNA was made. TRBV21-1 is a known pseudogene. The CDR3 is 13 residues long. The CDR3 sequence: CASSKDPTYEQYF. CDR3 DNA sequence: TGTGCCAGCAGCAAAGACCCTACCTACGAGCAGTACTTC.

This rearrangement joins TRBV7-8 to TRBJ2-5, with 9 bases fitting TRBD2. The CDR3 length is 15 residues. Trimming at V came to 3 bases and at J to 5 bases, leaving 7 bases not matched to a gene. In germline, CDR1 is SGHVS, CDR2 FQNEAQ. In DNA form, the CDR3 reads TGTGCCAGCAGCTTCGTGGCGGGGGGGTGGGAGACCCAGTACTTC. This translates into CASSFVAGGWETQYF.

This chain joins TRBV11-2 and TRBJ2-5; D gene uncertain. Germline V gives CDR1 SGHAT, CDR2 FQNNGV. There are 12 residues in the CDR3. V shed 5 bases and J shed 5 bases, with 9 bases lying between them. CDR3 DNA: TGTGCCAGCAGCCTATTCCGTGAGACCCAGTACTTC. Amino acids: CASSLFRETQYF.

V gene TRBV6-5 combines with J gene TRBJ1-4; tentative D call: TRBD1 (6 bases). This CDR3 region has 14 residues. Germline values: CDR1 MNHEY, CDR2 SVGAGI. The ends were cut back, 5 bases at V and 7 bases at J, with 14 bases in the middle. CDR3: CASSKQGWREKLFF. The CDR3 nucleotides are TGTGCCAGCAGTAAACAGGGTTGGCGTGAAAAACTGTTTTTT.

The rearrangement uses TRBV11-3 and TRBJ1-3; TRBD1 might be the D (5 bases). The germline V gene has CDR1 SGHNT and CDR2 YENEEA. The CDR3 runs 16 residues. The V end lost 1 base, the J end lost 0 bases, and 10 bases lay between the germline ends. This chain's CDR3 is CASSLGDSTSGNTIYF. The CDR3 DNA sequence: TGTGCCAGCAGCTTAGGGGACTCAACCTCTGGAAACACCATATATTTT.

This chain connects TRBV5-5 to TRBJ1-6; 7 bases map to TRBD1. V lost 4 bases to trimming and J lost 9 bases; unmatched junction nucleotides: 13. This CDR3 has 16 amino acids. Germline V gives CDR1 SGHKS, CDR2 YYEKEE (reference sequence). CDR3 nucleotide sequence: TGTGCCAGCAGCATACTAGACAGGGCAACTGGTTCACCCCTCCACTTT. Its translation: CASSILDRATGSPLHF.

This rearrangement joins TRBV12-5 to TRBJ2-5, with D possibly TRBD1 on 5 matching bases. This CDR3 has 14 residues. Per the germline V gene, CDR1 is LGHNT and CDR2 is FRNRAP. V was trimmed by 8 bases and J by 3 bases, leaving 16 bases between them. The CDR3 sequence is CASTVDRTKETQYF. CDR3 nucleotides: TGTGCTAGTACCGTCGACAGAACGAAAGAGACCCAGTACTTC.

The chain has TRBV5-1 and TRBJ1-1, with D maybe TRBD1 (5 bases). Germline CDR1 and CDR2: SGHRS and YFSETQ. This CDR3 is built from 13 residues. Trimming removed 4 bases from V and 3 bases from J, with 10 bases in between. The CDR3 here is CASSRGGDTEAFF. CDR3 in DNA: TGCGCCAGCAGCCGGGGGGGGGACACTGAAGCTTTCTTT.

J is TRBJ2-3 and V is TRBV25-1; the D gene is possibly TRBD1 (6 bases). V was clipped by 3 bases and J by 0 bases, with 13 bases between them. Per the germline V gene, CDR1 is MGHDK and CDR2 is SYGVNS. This CDR3 has 16 amino acids. CDR3 sequence reads: CASSDGQHLSTDTQYF. CDR3 DNA sequence: TGTGCCAGCAGTGACGGACAGCACCTTAGCACAGATACGCAGTATTTT.

The gene calls are TRBV4-3 and TRBJ1-3; weak D call: TRBD1 (5 bases). In germline, CDR1 is LGHNA, CDR2 YSLEER. The ends were cut back, 1 base at V and 6 bases at J, with 13 bases in the middle. This CDR3 has 15 residues. The CDR3 DNA reads as TGCGCCAGCAGCCAAGCCTCCGGGGGAGCAAACACCATATATTTT. This encodes CASSQASGGANTIYF.

The chain recombines TRBV13 with TRBJ1-4; D unclear. This CDR3 is built from 14 residues. V lost 4 bases to trimming and J lost 4 bases, with 10 bases between them. Per germline, CDR1 PRHDT and CDR2 FYEKMQ (reference sequence). CDR3 DNA: TGTGCCAGCAGCTCACTCGGGGTTAATGAAAAACTGTTTTTT. It translates to CASSSLGVNEKLFF.

The chain recombines TRBV14 with TRBJ2-3; the match to TRBD1 covers 7 bases. The J segment lost 2 bases and the V segment lost 0 bases, leaving 11 bases of the junction unmatched. The germline V gene encodes CDR1 SGHDN and CDR2 FVKESK. This CDR3 comprises 18 residues. The CDR3 sequence is CASSQDPHKTGYTDTQYF. The CDR3 DNA is TGTGCCAGCAGCCAAGATCCTCATAAGACAGGGTACACAGATACGCAGTATTTT.

The V gene is TRBV4-3, the J gene TRBJ2-5; TRBD1 agrees at 9 bases. Germline lookup yields CDR1 LGHNA and CDR2 YSLEER. Trimming cost V 0 bases and J 0 bases; bases outside gene matches: 2. CDR3 length: 16 amino acids. The CDR3 is CASSQDDRGYQETQYF. The CDR3 coding sequence is TGCGCCAGCAGCCAAGACGACAGGGGGTACCAAGAGACCCAGTACTTC.

In this sample, this clone turned up once. The chain uses TRBV7-2 and TRBJ2-1; 12 nucleotides agree with TRBD2. CDR3 length: 17 amino acids. Germline trimming cut 7 bases from V and 7 bases from J; bases unmatched to any gene: 14. CDR1 and CDR2 (germline): SGHTA, FQGNSA. The CDR3 loop is CASTGTSGSSGANEQFF. The CDR3 DNA reads as TGTGCCAGCACCGGGACTAGCGGGTCCTCGGGGGCTAATGAGCAGTTCTTC.